The next 26 T cell receptor beta chains were all read from a single sample in a study of early T cells in non-severe SARS-CoV-2 infection. TCRdb processed the 5' RACE reads anew with MiXCR; each CDR3 protein has one entry. Of about 28,000 distinct CDR3 sequences detected, roughly 4.6% appear once; the ten largest clones hold around 6%. This specimen consisted of whole blood, obtained at baseline. The receptors shown here come from an adult who was a healthcare worker with PCR-confirmed SARS-CoV-2 infection or an uninfected control (not recorded which).

The chain joins TRBV19 to TRBJ2-4; no clear D. Between the trimmed V and J ends, which lost 5 bases and 0 bases, there was a span of 14 bases. Per germline, CDR1 LNHDA and CDR2 SQIVND (reference sequence). The CDR3 sequence is 16 residues long. The CDR3 DNA reads TGTGCCAGTAGTCCATTTGGGCAACTAGCCAAAAACATTCAGTACTTC. This sequence encodes CASSPFGQLAKNIQYF. Drawing the rest from reference TRBV19 and TRBJ2-4, the complete variable domain is DGGITQSPKYLFRKEGQNVTLSCEQNLNHDAMYWYRQDPGQGLRLIYYSQIVNDFQKGDIAEGYSVSREKKESFPLTVTSAQKNPTAFYLCASSPFGQLAKNIQYFGAGTRLSVL.

The chain combines TRBV20-1 with TRBJ1-5, with a possible D match to TRBD1 (6 bases). The CDR3 spans 15 residues. Trimming cost V 6 bases and J 4 bases, with 19 bases left between them. Germline loops: CDR1 DFQATT, CDR2 SNEGSKA (reference sequence). Here the CDR3 reads CSAPDPGQQNQPQHF. CDR3 sequence (DNA): TGCAGTGCCCCTGACCCCGGACAGCAGAATCAGCCCCAGCATTTT.

The chain joins TRBV27 to TRBJ2-7; D unclear. CDR3 size: 13 residues. V shed 0 bases and J shed 3 bases, with 6 bases lying between them. Germline V gene lookup returns CDR1 MNHEY and CDR2 SMNVEV (reference sequence). CDR3 bases: TGTGCCAGCAGTTTATCAGGCGGCTACGAGCAGTACTTC. This translates into CASSLSGGYEQYF.

This clonotype was seen ten or more times. This chain connects TRBV7-2 to TRBJ2-7, with D uncertain. The germline V gene has CDR1 SGHTA and CDR2 FQGNSA. The CDR3 spans 12 residues. The V gene lost 4 bases and the J gene lost 3 bases, with 7 bases spanning the gap. The CDR3 sequence: CASSSSRYEQYF. In DNA, the CDR3 is TGTGCCAGCAGCTCCTCCCGCTACGAGCAGTACTTC.

This clonotype appeared many times. The chain employs TRBV7-8 and TRBJ2-3; TRBD2 aligns across 13 bases. Germline V gene lookup returns CDR1 SGHVS and CDR2 FQNEAQ. Losses at the gene ends were 4 bases for V and 0 bases for J; bases not matched to a gene: 16. There are 21 residues in the CDR3. As DNA, the CDR3 is TGTGCCAGCAGCTCACTTCGGACTAGCGGGGGCCCTCAGCCAAGCACAGATACGCAGTATTTT. Its protein product is CASSSLRTSGGPQPSTDTQYF.

With regard to this clonotype: This may be a read error: a much more frequent sequence differs by one nucleotide. The V and J genes are TRBV28 and TRBJ2-2; weak D call: TRBD2 (6 bases). This CDR3 is 15 amino acids long. Germline values: CDR1 MDHEN, CDR2 SYDVKM. V shed 5 bases and J shed 5 bases, with 15 bases lying between them. The CDR3 DNA is TGTGCCAGCAGTCAAACAGCGGGTCTAACCGGGGAGCTGTTTTTT. Its translation is CASSQTAGLTGELFF.

This clonotype has a count of ten or more. This chain connects TRBV20-1 to TRBJ1-5; D not certain. The CDR3 spans 13 residues. Trimming left V 6 bases short and J 3 bases short, with 12 bases between. In germline, CDR1 is DFQATT, CDR2 SNEGSKA (reference sequence). CDR3 in DNA: TGCAGTGCCCCGAAAGCGGACAATCAGCCCCAGCATTTT. Protein: CSAPKADNQPQHF.

This sequence joins TRBV18 and TRBJ2-7; TRBD1 aligns across 9 bases. The V and J ends lost 3 bases and 2 bases, in that order; junction bases with no gene match: 2. Per the germline V gene, CDR1 is KGHSH and CDR2 is LQKENI. The CDR3 has 14 residues. CDR3 DNA sequence: TGTGCCAGCTCACCTGGGACAGGGCCCTACGAGCAGTACTTC. Its translation: CASSPGTGPYEQYF.

The table lists this clonotype with many counts. One junction end disagrees with the germline gene, perhaps due to a read error. This chain joins TRBV7-7 and TRBJ2-7; maybe TRBD2 (6 bases). The germline V gene has CDR1 SSHAT and CDR2 FNYEAQ (reference sequence). The CDR3 loop spans 14 amino acids. CDR3 region: CASSSGSSIDEQYF. The DNA of the CDR3 is TGTGCTAGCAGCTCCGGGAGTTCCATAGACGAGCAGTACTTC.

This clonotype was counted at least ten times. The chain is built from TRBV7-2 and TRBJ2-1; 9 bases line up with TRBD2. The CDR3 loop spans 15 amino acids. Germline assignment: CDR1 SGHTA and CDR2 FQGNSA. With 2 bases clipped from V and 4 bases from J, the junction kept 3 bases outside the gene matches. Here the CDR3 DNA reads TGTGCCAGCAGCTTAAGTGCGGGAGGGTACAATGAGCAGTTCTTC. Its protein product is CASSLSAGGYNEQFF.

This clonotype was seen at least ten times. V is TRBV7-2 and J is TRBJ1-3, with D unresolved. Germline V lookup: CDR1 SGHTA, CDR2 FQGNSA. The CDR3 sequence is 16 residues long. V was cut by 5 bases and J by 0 bases, with 14 bases left in between. In nucleotides, the CDR3 is TGTGCCAGCAGCCCCGATCCGATCAGCTCTGGAAACACCATATATTTT. Translation gives CASSPDPISSGNTIYF.

This clonotype appeared many times. The V call is TRBV5-1, the J call TRBJ2-1; 7 bases map to TRBD1. This CDR3 is 15 amino acids long. Unmatched junction bases numbered 4, after V lost 0 bases and J lost 4 bases. Per the germline V gene, CDR1 is SGHRS and CDR2 is YFSETQ. DNA of the CDR3: TGCGCCAGCAGCTTGGATGGGACAGAGTACAATGAGCAGTTCTTC. Translating it yields CASSLDGTEYNEQFF.

This clonotype was seen repeatedly, ten times or more. The chain couples TRBV29-1 to TRBJ2-4, with no clear D. The CDR3 loop spans 12 amino acids. Per the germline V gene, CDR1 is SQVTM and CDR2 is ANQGSEA. Trimming stripped 7 bases from V and 7 bases from J, with 14 bases between. The CDR3 nucleotides are TGCAGCGCCCGGTTTAGGGCCAACATTCAGTACTTC. As protein: CSARFRANIQYF.

In this sample, this clonotype turned up many times. The rearrangement uses TRBV7-9 and TRBJ2-1; D uncertain. This CDR3 region has 13 residues. V was shortened by 6 bases and J by 5 bases, with 11 bases between the two germline ends. Germline CDR1 is SEHNR and CDR2 is FQNEAQ (reference sequence). The CDR3 nucleotides read TGTGCCAGCAGTCTCAATGTAGACAATGAGCAGTTCTTC. It yields the protein CASSLNVDNEQFF.

This clonotype was recorded a few times. The V gene is TRBV7-2, the J gene TRBJ2-7, with D perhaps TRBD1 (5 bases). CDR3 length: 14 residues. CDR1 is SGHTA, CDR2 FQGNSA, per germline. The V end lost 1 base, the J end lost 3 bases, and 10 bases lay between the germline ends. The CDR3 DNA reads as TGTGCCAGCAGCTTAGAAAAGGGGTTCTACGAGCAGTACTTC. Amino acids: CASSLEKGFYEQYF.

This chain connects TRBV6-2 or TRBV6-3 to TRBJ2-3; no clear D gene. The CDR3 loop spans 14 amino acids. The germline V gene encodes CDR1 MNHEY and CDR2 SVGEGT. With 7 bases removed from V and 2 bases from J, the gap between germline ends came to 13 bases. The CDR3 DNA sequence: TGTGCCAGCATCCCAGCAGGATTCACAGATACGCAGTATTTT. Translating it yields CASIPAGFTDTQYF.

The rearrangement links TRBV2 to TRBJ2-7; D is unclear. The CDR3 length is 11 residues. Germline CDR1 reads SNHLY; CDR2 reads FYNNEI. Trimming took off 4 bases at V and 3 bases at J, with 4 bases between the two ends. The CDR3: CASSVDYEQYF. DNA for the CDR3: TGTGCCAGCAGTGTCGACTACGAGCAGTACTTC.

This clonotype was observed at least ten times. The CDR3 loop reads CASSQEGHPSSYEQYF. The CDR3 DNA is TGTGCCAGCAGCCAAGAGGGACACCCGAGCTCCTACGAGCAGTACTTC. This chain connects TRBV3-1 to TRBJ2-7; D perhaps matches TRBD1 (6 bases). The CDR3 is 16 residues long. V lost 0 bases to trimming and J lost 0 bases, with 12 bases between them. Germline values: CDR1 LGHDT, CDR2 YNNKEL (reference sequence).

In its sample, this clonotype was seen many times. The J gene is TRBJ2-5, the V gene TRBV20-1; no firm D call. This CDR3 region has 12 residues. Germline V gene data show CDR1 as DFQATT and CDR2 as SNEGSKA (reference sequence). With 7 bases removed from V and 2 bases from J, the gap between germline ends came to 11 bases. CDR3 nucleotides: TGCAGTGAAAACCTCCTTCAAGAGACCCAGTACTTC. This gives the protein CSENLLQETQYF.

In this sample, this clonotype turned up a few times. This chain joins TRBV12-3 or TRBV12-4 and TRBJ1-2; tentatively, D is TRBD1 (5 bases). With 3 bases removed from V and 6 bases from J, the gap between germline ends came to 11 bases. The CDR3 runs to 13 residues. The DNA for the CDR3 is TGTGCCAGCAGTTTTAACGGGGGGAATGGCTACACCTTC. It is translated as CASSFNGGNGYTF.

In its sample, this clonotype was seen many times. The gene calls are TRBV30 and TRBJ2-7; D call uncertain. The CDR3 has 11 residues. Looked up from germline, CDR1 is GTSNPN and CDR2 is SVGIG (reference sequence). Trimming took 4 bases from V and 0 from J, leaving 4 bases between them. CDR3 sequence reads: CAWTSSYEQYF. The DNA of the CDR3 is TGTGCCTGGACTAGCTCCTACGAGCAGTACTTC.

The V call is TRBV4-1, the J call TRBJ2-2, with D perhaps matching TRBD2 (5 bases). Trimming shortened V by 7 bases and J by 0 bases, and 21 bases separated the two germline ends. The CDR3 has 18 amino acids. Germline CDR1 and CDR2: MGHRA and YSYEKL. Here the CDR3 reads CASNPPSGLATNTGELFF. The CDR3 DNA follows: TGCGCCAGCAACCCCCCCTCAGGATTAGCGACGAACACCGGGGAGCTGTTTTTT.

This clonotype was seen many times. This chain uses TRBV11-2 with TRBJ2-3, with 8 bases identical to TRBD2. The CDR3 sequence is 13 residues long. Trimming removed 7 bases from V and 4 bases from J; junction bases left unmatched: 4. CDR1 is SGHAT, CDR2 FQNNGV, per germline. CDR3 DNA sequence: TGTGCCAGCATGACGGGGGGGCCAGATACGCAGTATTTT. Translated, it gives CASMTGGPDTQYF.

With respect to this clonotype: One junction end does not reproduce the germline sequence, and a read error may be involved. The chain has TRBV27 and TRBJ2-2; TRBD1 matches at 9 bases. Germline CDR1 reads MNHEY; CDR2 reads SMNVEV (reference sequence). The CDR3 covers 18 residues. The CDR3 DNA reads TGTGCCAGCAGTTTATGGGTGGGGACAGGGTTGAACACCGGGAAGCTGTTTTTT. Translation gives CASSLWVGTGLNTGKLFF.

This clonotype was seen only a few times. The rearrangement joins TRBV7-8 to TRBJ1-1; possibly TRBD1 for D (6 bases). The germline V gene encodes CDR1 SGHVS and CDR2 FQNEAQ. V was trimmed by 1 base and J by 1 base, leaving 10 bases between them. This CDR3 contains 15 residues. In DNA, the CDR3 is TGTGCCAGCAGCTTAGGGCGGGGGCCGAACACTGAAGCTTTCTTT. Translated, it gives CASSLGRGPNTEAFF.

This clonotype was found many times. The rearrangement uses TRBV6-6 and TRBJ2-7, with a tentative D call TRBD2 (5 bases). Germline V lookup: CDR1 MNHNY, CDR2 SVGAGI (reference sequence). V lost 6 bases and J 5 bases, leaving 20 bases between the germline ends. This CDR3 has 15 residues. The CDR3 DNA reads as TGTGCCAGCAGCCCTCATTCCAGCGGCGGTGACGAGCAGTACTTC. Its translation: CASSPHSSGGDEQYF.